The T cell receptor (beta chain) under discussion was sequenced for a study of blood T cell repertoires in COVID-19. TCRdb keeps only in-frame clones here, not all; method: immunoSEQ multiplex PCR. The sample lists a few hundred thousand clones, about 90% seen once, with under 1.3% in the top ten. Everyone who took part was about 18 to 90 years old, and they came from about two dozen US areas. Membership in each cohort depended on participant-reported clinical history. The germline CDR1 and CDR2 sequences are SQVTM and ANQGSEA. The CDR3 is made up of 12 amino acids. V dropped 4 bases and J dropped 10; count of bases not matched to a gene: 7.

The clonotype originates from a woman younger than 45 who had recovered from COVID-19. Sequencing was done on a sample of PBMCs or T cells enriched from blood (not recorded which). The chain recombines TRBV29-1 with TRBJ1-5; 7 bases line up with TRBD1. The CDR3 loop is CSVGQGDDPQHF. The CDR3 coding sequence is TGCAGCGTTGGACAGGGAGATGATCCCCAGCATTTT.